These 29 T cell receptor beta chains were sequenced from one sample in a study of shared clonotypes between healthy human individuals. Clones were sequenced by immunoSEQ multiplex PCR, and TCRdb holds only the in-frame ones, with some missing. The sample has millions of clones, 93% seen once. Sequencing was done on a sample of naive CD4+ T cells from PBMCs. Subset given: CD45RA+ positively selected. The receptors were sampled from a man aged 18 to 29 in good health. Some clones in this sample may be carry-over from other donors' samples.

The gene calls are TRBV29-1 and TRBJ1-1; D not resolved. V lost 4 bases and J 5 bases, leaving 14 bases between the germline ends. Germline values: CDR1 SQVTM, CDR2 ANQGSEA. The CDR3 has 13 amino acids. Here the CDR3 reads CSVGPGFVTEAFF. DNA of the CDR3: TGCAGCGTTGGTCCGGGGTTCGTAACTGAAGCTTTCTTT. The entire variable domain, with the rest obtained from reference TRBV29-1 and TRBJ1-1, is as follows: SAVISQKPSRDICQRGTSLTIQCQVDSQVTMMFWYRQQPGQSLTLIATANQGSEATYESGFVIDKFPISRPNLTFSTLTVSNMSPEDSSIYLCSVGPGFVTEAFFGQGTRLTVV.

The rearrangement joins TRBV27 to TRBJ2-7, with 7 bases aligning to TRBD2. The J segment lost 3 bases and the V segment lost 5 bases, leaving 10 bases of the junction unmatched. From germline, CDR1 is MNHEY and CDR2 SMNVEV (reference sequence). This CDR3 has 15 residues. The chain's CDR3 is CASSRGSGILYEQYF. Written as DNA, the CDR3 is TGTGCCAGCAGTCGCGGGAGCGGGATACTCTACGAGCAGTACTTC.

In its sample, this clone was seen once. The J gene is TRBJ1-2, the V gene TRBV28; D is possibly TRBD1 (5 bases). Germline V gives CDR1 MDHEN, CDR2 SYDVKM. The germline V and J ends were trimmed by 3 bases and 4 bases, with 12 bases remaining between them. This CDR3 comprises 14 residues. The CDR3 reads CASSFRGLSYGYTF. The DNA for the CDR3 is TGTGCCAGCAGTTTCCGGGGCTTATCCTATGGCTACACCTTC.

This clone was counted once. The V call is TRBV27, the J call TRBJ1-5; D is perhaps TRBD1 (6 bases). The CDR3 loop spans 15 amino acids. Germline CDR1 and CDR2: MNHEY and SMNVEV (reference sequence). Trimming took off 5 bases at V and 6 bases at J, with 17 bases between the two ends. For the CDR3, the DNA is TGTGCCAGCAGTCCCCAGGGGCGATCGAGTCAGCCCCAGCATTTT. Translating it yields CASSPQGRSSQPQHF.

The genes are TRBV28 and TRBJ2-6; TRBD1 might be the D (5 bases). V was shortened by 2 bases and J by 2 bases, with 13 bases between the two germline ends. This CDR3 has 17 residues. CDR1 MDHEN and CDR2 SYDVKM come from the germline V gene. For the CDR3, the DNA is TGTGCCAGCAGTTTAGGGCAGGGTAGCCCTGGGGCCAACGTCCTGACTTTC. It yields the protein CASSLGQGSPGANVLTF.

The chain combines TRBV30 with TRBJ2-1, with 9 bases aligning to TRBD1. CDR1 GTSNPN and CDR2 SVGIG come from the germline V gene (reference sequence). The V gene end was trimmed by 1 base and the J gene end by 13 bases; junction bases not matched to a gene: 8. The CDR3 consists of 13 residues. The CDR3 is CAWSGGDREKQFF. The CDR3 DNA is TGTGCCTGGAGTGGAGGGGACAGGGAAAAACAGTTCTTC.

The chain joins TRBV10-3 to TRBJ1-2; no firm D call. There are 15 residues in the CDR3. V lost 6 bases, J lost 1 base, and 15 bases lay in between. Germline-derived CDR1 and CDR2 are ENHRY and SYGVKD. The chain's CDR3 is CAIRAYSSFNYGYTF. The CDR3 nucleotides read TGTGCCATCAGGGCGTACAGTAGCTTTAACTATGGCTACACCTTC.

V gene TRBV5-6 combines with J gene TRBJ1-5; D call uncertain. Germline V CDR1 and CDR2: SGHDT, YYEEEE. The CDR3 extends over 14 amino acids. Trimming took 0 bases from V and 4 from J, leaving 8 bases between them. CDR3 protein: CASSLGGPNQPQHF. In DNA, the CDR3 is TGTGCCAGCAGCTTGGGAGGTCCAAATCAGCCCCAGCATTTT.

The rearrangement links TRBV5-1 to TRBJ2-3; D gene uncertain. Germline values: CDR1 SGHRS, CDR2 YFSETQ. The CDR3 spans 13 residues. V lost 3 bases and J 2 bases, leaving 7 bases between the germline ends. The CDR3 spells CASSSGITDTQYF. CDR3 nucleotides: TGCGCCAGCAGCTCTGGTATCACAGATACGCAGTATTTT.

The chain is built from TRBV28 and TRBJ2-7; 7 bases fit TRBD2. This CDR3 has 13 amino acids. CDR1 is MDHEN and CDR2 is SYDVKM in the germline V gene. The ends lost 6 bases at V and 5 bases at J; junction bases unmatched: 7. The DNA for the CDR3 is TGTGCCAGCAGCCCGGCGGGGGTAGACGAGCAGTACTTC. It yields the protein CASSPAGVDEQYF.

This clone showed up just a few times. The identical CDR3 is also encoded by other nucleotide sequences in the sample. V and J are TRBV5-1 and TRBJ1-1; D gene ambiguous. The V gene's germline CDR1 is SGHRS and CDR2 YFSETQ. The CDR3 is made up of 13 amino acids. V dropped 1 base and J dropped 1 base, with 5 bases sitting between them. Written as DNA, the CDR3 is TGCGCCAGCAGCTTGACCGCGAACACTGAAGCTTTCTTT. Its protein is CASSLTANTEAFF.

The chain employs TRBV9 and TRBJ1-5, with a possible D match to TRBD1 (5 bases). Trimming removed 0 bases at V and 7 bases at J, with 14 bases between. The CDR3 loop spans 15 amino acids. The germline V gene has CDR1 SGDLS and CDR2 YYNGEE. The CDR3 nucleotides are TGTGCCAGCAGCGTAGGCCAGGGCTTGCGGCAGCCCCAGCATTTT. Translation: CASSVGQGLRQPQHF.

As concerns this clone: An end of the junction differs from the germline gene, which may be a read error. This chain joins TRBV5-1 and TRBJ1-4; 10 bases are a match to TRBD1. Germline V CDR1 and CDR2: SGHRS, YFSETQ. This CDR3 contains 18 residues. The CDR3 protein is CASRLGQGMMVTNEKLFF. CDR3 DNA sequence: TGCGCCAGCAGATTGGGACAGGGGATGATGGTCACTAATGAAAAACTGTTTTTT.

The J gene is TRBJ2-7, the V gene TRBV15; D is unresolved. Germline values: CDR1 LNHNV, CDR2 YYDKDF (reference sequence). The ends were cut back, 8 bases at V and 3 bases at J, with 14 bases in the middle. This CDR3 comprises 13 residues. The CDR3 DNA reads TGTGCCACCGGCATGAGGACCGTCTACGAGCAGTACTTC. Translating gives CATGMRTVYEQYF.

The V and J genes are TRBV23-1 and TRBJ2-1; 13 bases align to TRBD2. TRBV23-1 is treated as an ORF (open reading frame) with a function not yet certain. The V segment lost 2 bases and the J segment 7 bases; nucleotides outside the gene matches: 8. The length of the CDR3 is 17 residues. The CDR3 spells CASSQPGGLAGRNEQFF. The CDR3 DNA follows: TGCGCCAGCAGTCAACCAGGGGGACTAGCGGGACGGAATGAGCAGTTCTTC.

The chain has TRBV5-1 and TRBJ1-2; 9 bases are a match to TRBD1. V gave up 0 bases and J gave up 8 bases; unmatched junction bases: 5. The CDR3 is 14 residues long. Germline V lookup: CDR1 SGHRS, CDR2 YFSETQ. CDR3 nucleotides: TGCGCCAGCAGCTTGGACAGGGGGCTGAGCGGCTACACCTTC. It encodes CASSLDRGLSGYTF. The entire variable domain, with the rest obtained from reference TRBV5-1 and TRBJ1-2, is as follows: KAGVTQTPRYLIKTRGQQVTLSCSPISGHRSVSWYQQTPGQGLQFLFEYFSETQRNKGNFPGRFSGRQFSNSRSEMNVSTLELGDSALYLCASSLDRGLSGYTFGSGTRLTVV.

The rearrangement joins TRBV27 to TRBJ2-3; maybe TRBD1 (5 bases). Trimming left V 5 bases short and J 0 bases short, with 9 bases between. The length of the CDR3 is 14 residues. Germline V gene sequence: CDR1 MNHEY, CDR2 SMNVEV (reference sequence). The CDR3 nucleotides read TGTGCCAGCAGTCTGTACAGGAGCACAGATACGCAGTATTTT. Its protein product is CASSLYRSTDTQYF.

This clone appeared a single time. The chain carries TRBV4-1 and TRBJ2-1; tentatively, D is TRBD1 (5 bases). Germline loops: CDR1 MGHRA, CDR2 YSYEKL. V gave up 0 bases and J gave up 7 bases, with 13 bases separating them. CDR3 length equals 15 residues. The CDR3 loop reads CASSQDTAGWNEQFF. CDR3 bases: TGCGCCAGCAGCCAAGATACGGCAGGGTGGAATGAGCAGTTCTTC.

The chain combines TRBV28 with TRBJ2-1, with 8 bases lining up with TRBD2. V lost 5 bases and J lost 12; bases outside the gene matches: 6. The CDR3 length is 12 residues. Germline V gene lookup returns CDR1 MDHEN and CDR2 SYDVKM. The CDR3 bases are TGTGCCAGCAGTACAGCGGGAGTTCGGCAGTTCTTC. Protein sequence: CASSTAGVRQFF.

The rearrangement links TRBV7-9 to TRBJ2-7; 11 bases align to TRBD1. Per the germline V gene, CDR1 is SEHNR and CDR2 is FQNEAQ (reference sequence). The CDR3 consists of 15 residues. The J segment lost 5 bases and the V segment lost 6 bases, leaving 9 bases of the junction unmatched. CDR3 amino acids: CASSRPGQGVHEQYF. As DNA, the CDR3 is TGTGCCAGCAGTCGACCGGGACAGGGGGTCCACGAGCAGTACTTC. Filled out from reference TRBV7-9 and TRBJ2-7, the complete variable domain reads DTGVSQNPRHKITKRGQNVTFRCDPISEHNRLYWYRQTLGQGPEFLTYFQNEAQLEKSRLLSDRFSAERPKGSFSTLEIQRTEQGDSAMYLCASSRPGQGVHEQYFGPGTRLTVT.

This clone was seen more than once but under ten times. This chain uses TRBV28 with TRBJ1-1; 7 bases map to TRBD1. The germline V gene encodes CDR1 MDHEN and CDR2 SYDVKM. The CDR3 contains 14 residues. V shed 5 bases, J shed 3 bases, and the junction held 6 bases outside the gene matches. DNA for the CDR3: TGTGCCAGCAGTGTGACAGGGAGGCACACTGAAGCTTTCTTT. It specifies CASSVTGRHTEAFF.

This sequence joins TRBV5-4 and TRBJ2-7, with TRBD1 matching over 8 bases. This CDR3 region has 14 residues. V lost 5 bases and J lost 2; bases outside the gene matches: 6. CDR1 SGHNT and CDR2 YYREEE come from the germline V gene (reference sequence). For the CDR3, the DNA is TGTGCCAGCAGGGACCGACAGGGGCCCTACGAGCAGTACTTC. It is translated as CASRDRQGPYEQYF. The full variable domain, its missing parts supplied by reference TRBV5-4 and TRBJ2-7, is ETGVTQSPTHLIKTRGQQVTLRCSSQSGHNTVSWYQQALGQGPQFIFQYYREEENGRGNFPPRFSGLQFPNYSSELNVNALELDDSALYLCASRDRQGPYEQYFGPGTRLTVT.

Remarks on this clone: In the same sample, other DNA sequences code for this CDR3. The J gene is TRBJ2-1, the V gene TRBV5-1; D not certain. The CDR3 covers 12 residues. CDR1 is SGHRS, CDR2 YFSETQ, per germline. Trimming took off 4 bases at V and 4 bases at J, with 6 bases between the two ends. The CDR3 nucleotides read TGCGCCAGCAGCCTGGATTACAATGAGCAGTTCTTC. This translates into CASSLDYNEQFF.

The CDR3 nucleotides read TGCGCCAGCAACTACGACAGGGTAGATACGCAGTATTTT. It yields the protein CASNYDRVDTQYF. V and J are TRBV5-1 and TRBJ2-3; 7 nucleotides agree with TRBD1. This CDR3 spans 13 amino acids. The trim removed 6 bases at V and 5 bases at J, leaving 6 bases unmatched. CDR1 and CDR2 from the germline V gene are SGHRS and YFSETQ.

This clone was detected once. In DNA form, the CDR3 reads TGTGCCAGCAGCTCGCAGCGGGAGGGCCTTAGGGAGCAGTACTTC. Encoded protein: CASSSQREGLREQYF. V usage is TRBV5-4 and J usage is TRBJ2-7; 10 nucleotides agree with TRBD2. The CDR3 contains 15 residues. With V trimmed by 3 bases and J by 7 bases, 10 bases remained unmatched. Germline V lookup: CDR1 SGHNT, CDR2 YYREEE (reference sequence).

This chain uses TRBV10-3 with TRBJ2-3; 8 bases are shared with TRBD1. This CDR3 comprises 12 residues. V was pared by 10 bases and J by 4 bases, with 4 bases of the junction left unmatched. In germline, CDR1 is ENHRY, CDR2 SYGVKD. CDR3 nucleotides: TGTGCCACTAGGACAGGGTCAGATACGCAGTATTTT. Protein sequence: CATRTGSDTQYF.

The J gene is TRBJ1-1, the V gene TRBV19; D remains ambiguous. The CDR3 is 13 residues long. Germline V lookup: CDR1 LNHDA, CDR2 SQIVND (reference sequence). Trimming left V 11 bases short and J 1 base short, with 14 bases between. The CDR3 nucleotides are TGTGCCTGCTACAGCTATGGGAACACTGAAGCTTTCTTT. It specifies CACYSYGNTEAFF.

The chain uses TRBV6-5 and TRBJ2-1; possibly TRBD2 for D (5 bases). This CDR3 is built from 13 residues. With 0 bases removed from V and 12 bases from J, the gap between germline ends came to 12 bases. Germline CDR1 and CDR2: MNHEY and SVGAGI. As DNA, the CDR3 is TGTGCCAGCAGTTACTCTACTAGGACGGTGCAGTTCTTC. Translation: CASSYSTRTVQFF.

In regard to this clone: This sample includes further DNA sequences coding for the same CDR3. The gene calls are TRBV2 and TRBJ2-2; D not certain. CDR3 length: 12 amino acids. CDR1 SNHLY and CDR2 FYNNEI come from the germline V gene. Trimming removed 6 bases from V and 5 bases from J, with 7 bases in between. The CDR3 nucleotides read TGTGCCAGCAGGGTGGATACCGGGGAGCTGTTTTTT. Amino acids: CASRVDTGELFF.